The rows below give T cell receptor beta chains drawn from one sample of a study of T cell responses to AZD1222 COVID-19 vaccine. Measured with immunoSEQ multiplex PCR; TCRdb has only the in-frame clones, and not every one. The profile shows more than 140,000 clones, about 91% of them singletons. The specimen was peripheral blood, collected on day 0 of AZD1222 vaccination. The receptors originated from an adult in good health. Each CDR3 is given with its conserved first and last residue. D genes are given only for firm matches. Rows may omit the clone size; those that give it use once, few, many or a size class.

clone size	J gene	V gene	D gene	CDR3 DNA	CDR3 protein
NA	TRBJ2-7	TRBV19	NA	TGTGCCAGTAGGGACACCAGTAGGGACGAGCAGTACTTC	CASRDTSRDEQYF
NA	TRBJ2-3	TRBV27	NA	TGTGCCAGTGGGTTGGTTAGTGATAATACGCAGTATTTT	CASGLVSDNTQYF
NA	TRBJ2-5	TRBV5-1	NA	TGCGCCAGCAGCTCGGACATTAAAGAGACCCAGTACTTC	CASSSDIKETQYF
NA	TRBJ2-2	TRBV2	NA	TGTGCCAGCAGTGGCGAGGGCGGGGAGCTGTTTTTT	CASSGEGGELFF
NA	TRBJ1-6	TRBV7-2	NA	TGTGCCAGCAGCCGCCGTCCTTCGAGTGGTAATTCACCCCTCCACTTT	CASSRRPSSGNSPLHF
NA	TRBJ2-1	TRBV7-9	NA	TGTGCCAGCAGCACCGGGACGGCGATCTTCGAGCAGTTCTTC	CASSTGTAIFEQFF
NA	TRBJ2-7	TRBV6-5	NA	TGTGCCAGCAGAGAGGGAGCCGGCTACGAGCAGTACTTC	CASREGAGYEQYF
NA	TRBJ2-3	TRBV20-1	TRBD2	TGCAGTGCGAGTAGCGGGAGAGTCACAGATACGCAGTATTTT	CSASSGRVTDTQYF
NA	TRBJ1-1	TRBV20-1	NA	TGCAGTGCTCAAGGGGTCTCTGAAGCTTTCTTT	CSAQGVSEAFF
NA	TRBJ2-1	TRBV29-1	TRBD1	TGCAGCGCGCGGTGGGGACAGGGGAATGAGCAGTTCTTC	CSARWGQGNEQFF
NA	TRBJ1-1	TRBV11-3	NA	TGTGCCAGCAGCCCGGCGGTAACTGAAGCTTTCTTT	CASSPAVTEAFF
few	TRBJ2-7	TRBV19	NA	TGTGCCAGTAGTCCGAGAGTATTCTACGAGCAGTACTTC	CASSPRVFYEQYF
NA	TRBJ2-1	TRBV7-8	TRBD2	TGTGCCAGCAGCTTAGCCCGGACTAGCGGGAGATCTCACAATGAGCAGTTCTTC	CASSLARTSGRSHNEQFF
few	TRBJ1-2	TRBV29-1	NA	TGCAGCGTTGAATCGGGTGGCGGCTACACCTTC	CSVESGGGYTF
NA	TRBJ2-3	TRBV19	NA	TGTGCCAGTAGTATATCCGTTCGCACAGATACGCAGTATTTT	CASSISVRTDTQYF
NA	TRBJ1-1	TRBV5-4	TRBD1	TGTGCCAGCAGCTCTCACAGGGGCGACACTGAAGCTTTCTTT	CASSSHRGDTEAFF
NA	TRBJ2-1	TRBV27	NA	TGTGCCAGCAGTTTAGAGGGCCCTACCTACAATGAGCAGTTCTTC	CASSLEGPTYNEQFF
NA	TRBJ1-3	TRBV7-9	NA	TGTGCCAGCAGCTGGACCTCAGCCATATATTTT	CASSWTSAIYF
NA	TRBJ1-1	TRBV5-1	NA	TGCGCCAGCAGCTTGGCATGGGCGTCGGGCACTGAAGCTTTCTTT	CASSLAWASGTEAFF
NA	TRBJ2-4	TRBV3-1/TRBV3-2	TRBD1	TGTGCCAGCAGCCAATCAAGTACAGGGGCCGCCAAAAACATTCAGTACTTC	CASSQSSTGAAKNIQYF
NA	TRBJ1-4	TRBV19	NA	TGTGCCAGTAGTATACACGGTAATGAAAAACTGTTTTTT	CASSIHGNEKLFF
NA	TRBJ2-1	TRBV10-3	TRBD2	TGTGCCGCTGGCCCTAGCGGGAGTGTGAATGAGCAGTTCTTC	CAAGPSGSVNEQFF
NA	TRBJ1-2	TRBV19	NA	TGTGCCAGTAGTCTCTCCCCCACTAACTATGGCTACACCTTC	CASSLSPTNYGYTF
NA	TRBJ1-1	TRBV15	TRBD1	TGTGCCACCAGCAGACTCCCCCCCGGACAGGCTACGGGTGGTGAAGCTTTCTTT	CATSRLPPGQATGGEAFF
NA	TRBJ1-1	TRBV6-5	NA	TGTGCCAGCACACCGGGACAGAACACTGAAGCTTTCTTT	CASTPGQNTEAFF
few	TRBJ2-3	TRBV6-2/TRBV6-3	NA	TGTGCCAGCAGCCCTGATAGGACCACAAGGCGAGATACGCAGTATTTT	CASSPDRTTRRDTQYF
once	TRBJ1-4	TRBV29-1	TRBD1	TGCAGCGTTGGACAGACCGGGACAGGGAATGAAAAACTGTTTTTT	CSVGQTGTGNEKLFF
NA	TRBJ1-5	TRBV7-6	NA	TGTGCCAGGGAGGGGCACGGGAGCAATCAGCCCCAGCATTTT	CAREGHGSNQPQHF
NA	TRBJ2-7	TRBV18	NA	TGTGCCAGCTCACCATCTACAGTCAGCTCCTACGAGCAGTACTTC	CASSPSTVSSYEQYF
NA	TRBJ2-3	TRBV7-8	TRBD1	TGTGCCAGCAGCTTAGGGACAGGGACGTCGGATACGCAGTATTTT	CASSLGTGTSDTQYF
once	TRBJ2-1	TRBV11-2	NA	TGTGCCAGCAGCTCCCCCCATGGGGGGGGACAGGCCTACAATGAGCAGTTCTTC	CASSSPHGGGQAYNEQFF
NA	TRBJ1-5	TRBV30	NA	TGTGCCTGGAGTTCGGGGGCAGGTCAGCCCCAGCATTTT	CAWSSGAGQPQHF
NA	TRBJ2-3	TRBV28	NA	TGTGCCAGCAGGGGGACTTCCCCAGATACGCAGTATTTT	CASRGTSPDTQYF
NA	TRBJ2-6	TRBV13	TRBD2	TGTGCCAGCAGCCCCCCCCTAGCGGAGACCTCTGGGGCCAACGTCCTGACTTTC	CASSPPLAETSGANVLTF
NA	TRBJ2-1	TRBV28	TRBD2	TGTGCCAGCAGAACTAGCGGGAGAGGTTCCTACAATGAGCAGTTCTTC	CASRTSGRGSYNEQFF
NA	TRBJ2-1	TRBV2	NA	TGTGCCAGCAATATCGAGATACCCAATGAGCAGTTCTTC	CASNIEIPNEQFF
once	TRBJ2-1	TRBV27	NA	TGTGCCAGCAGTTTATCTAGGAATTATGAGCAGTTCTTC	CASSLSRNYEQFF
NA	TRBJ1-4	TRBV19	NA	TGTGCCAGACAGGGACTGGATGAAAAACTGTTTTTT	CARQGLDEKLFF
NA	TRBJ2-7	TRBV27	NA	TGTGCCAGCAGTCGGCTCGGTAATGACGAGCAGTACTTC	CASSRLGNDEQYF
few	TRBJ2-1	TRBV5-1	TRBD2	TGCGCCAGCAGCACGCTGACTAGCGGGAGTTCTAGTGAGCAGTTCTTC	CASSTLTSGSSSEQFF
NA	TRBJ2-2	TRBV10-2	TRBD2	TGCGCCACCCTGACTAGCGGAGGTGGGGAGCTGTTTTTT	CATLTSGGGELFF
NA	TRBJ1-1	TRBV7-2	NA	TGTGCCAGCAGCTTTGCCGTAGTACTGGGAACTGAAGCTTTCTTT	CASSFAVVLGTEAFF
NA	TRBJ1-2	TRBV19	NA	TGTGCCAGTGCAATCCCCGCAGGGCGAACTAACTATGGCTACACCTTC	CASAIPAGRTNYGYTF
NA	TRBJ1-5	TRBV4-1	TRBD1	TGCGCCAGCAGCCAAGATTCAGGGACAGGCTCCCGGCCCCAGCATTTT	CASSQDSGTGSRPQHF
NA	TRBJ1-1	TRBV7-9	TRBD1	TGTGCCAGCAGCGGACGGACAGGGGGTCGAACTGAAGCTTTCTTT	CASSGRTGGRTEAFF
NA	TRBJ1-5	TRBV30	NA	TGTGCCTGGAGAAGGGATGAGCATCAGCCCCAGCATTTT	CAWRRDEHQPQHF
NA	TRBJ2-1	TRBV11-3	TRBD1	TGTGCCAGCAGCCGGACAGGGGCCACGGGTAATGAGCAGTTCTTC	CASSRTGATGNEQFF
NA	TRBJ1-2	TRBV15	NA	TGTGCCACCAGCAGAGCCCTGGGCAGTGCTAACTATGGCTACACCTTC	CATSRALGSANYGYTF
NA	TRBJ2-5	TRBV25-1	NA	TGTGCCAGCAGTGAATCCGCCCCCGAGCCCCGTGGCCAAGAGACCCAGTACTTC	CASSESAPEPRGQETQYF
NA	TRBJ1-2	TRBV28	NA	TGTGCCAGCTCCCTGCAGGGCTATGGCTACACCTTC	CASSLQGYGYTF
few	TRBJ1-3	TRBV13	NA	TGTGCCAGCAGCTTAGGGACAAGGGGAAACACCATATATTTT	CASSLGTRGNTIYF
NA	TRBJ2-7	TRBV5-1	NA	TGCGCCAGCAGCACGGGACACCTGAGCTCCTACGAGCAGTACTTC	CASSTGHLSSYEQYF
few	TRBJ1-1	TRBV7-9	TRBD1	TGTGCCAGCAGCTTAGGACAGGGCGCCACTGAAGCTTTCTTT	CASSLGQGATEAFF
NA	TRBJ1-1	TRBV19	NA	TGTGCCAGTAGAAAGGTGATGAACACTGAAGCTTTCTTT	CASRKVMNTEAFF
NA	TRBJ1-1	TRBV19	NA	TGTGCCAGTAGGCTGTCGGGGGGGACTGAAGCTTTCTTT	CASRLSGGTEAFF
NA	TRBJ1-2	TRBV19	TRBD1	TGTGCCAGTAGTACCAAGACAGGGCTAGCTAACTATGGCTACACCTTC	CASSTKTGLANYGYTF
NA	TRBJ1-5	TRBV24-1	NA	TGTGCCACCAGTCAAGGGAATCAGCCCCAGCATTTT	CATSQGNQPQHF
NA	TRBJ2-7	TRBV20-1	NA	TGCAGTGCTTGGGGGAGGGAGCAGTACTTC	CSAWGREQYF
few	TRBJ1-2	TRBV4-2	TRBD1	TGTGCCAGCAGCCAAGGAACAGGGGGCTATGGGGACTATGGCTACACCTTC	CASSQGTGGYGDYGYTF
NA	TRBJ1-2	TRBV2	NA	TGTGCCAGCCATCAGGCCGGACGCAGATACACCTTC	CASHQAGRRYTF